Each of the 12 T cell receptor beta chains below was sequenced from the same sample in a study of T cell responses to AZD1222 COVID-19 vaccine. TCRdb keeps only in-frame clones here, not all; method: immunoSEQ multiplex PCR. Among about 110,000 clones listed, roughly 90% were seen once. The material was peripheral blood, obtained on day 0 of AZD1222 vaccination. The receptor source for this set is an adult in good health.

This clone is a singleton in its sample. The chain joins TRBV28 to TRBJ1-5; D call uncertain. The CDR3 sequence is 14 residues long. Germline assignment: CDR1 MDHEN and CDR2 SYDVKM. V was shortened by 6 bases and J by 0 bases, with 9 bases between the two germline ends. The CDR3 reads CASSLGSSNQPQHF. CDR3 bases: TGTGCCAGCAGCCTTGGGTCTAGCAATCAGCCCCAGCATTTT.

CDR3 DNA sequence: TGTGCCAGCAGAGGGACAGGGAGCGACGAGCAGTACTTC. It codes for CASRGTGSDEQYF. The chain carries TRBV12-3 or TRBV12-4 and TRBJ2-7, with 9 nucleotides matching TRBD1. The V gene end was trimmed by 6 bases and the J gene end by 5 bases; junction bases not matched to a gene: 5. The CDR3 is 13 amino acids.

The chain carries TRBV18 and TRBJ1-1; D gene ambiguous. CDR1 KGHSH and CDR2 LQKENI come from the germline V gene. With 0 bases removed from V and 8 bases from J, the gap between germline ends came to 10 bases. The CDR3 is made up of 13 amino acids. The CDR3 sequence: CASSPPLTAEAFF. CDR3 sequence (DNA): TGTGCCAGCTCACCACCTTTAACAGCCGAAGCTTTCTTT.

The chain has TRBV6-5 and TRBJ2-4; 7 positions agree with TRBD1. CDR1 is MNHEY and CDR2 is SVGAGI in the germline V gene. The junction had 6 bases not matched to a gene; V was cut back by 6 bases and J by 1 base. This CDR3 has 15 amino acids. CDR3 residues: CASRTDRVAKNIQYF. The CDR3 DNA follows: TGTGCCAGCAGAACCGACAGGGTGGCCAAAAACATTCAGTACTTC.

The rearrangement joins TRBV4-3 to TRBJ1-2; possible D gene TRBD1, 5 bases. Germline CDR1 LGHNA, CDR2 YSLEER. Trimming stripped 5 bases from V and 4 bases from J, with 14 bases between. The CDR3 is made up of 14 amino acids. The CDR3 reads CASSSFGASYGYTF. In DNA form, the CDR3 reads TGCGCCAGCAGCTCTTTCGGGGCGAGCTATGGCTACACCTTC.

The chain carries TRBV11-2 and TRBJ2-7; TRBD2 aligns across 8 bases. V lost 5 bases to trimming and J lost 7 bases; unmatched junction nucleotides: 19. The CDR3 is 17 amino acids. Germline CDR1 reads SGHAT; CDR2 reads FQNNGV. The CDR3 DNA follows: TGTGCCAGCAGCGGGGGGGGTCAGACTAGCGCCAAAGGGGAGCAGTACTTC. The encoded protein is CASSGGGQTSAKGEQYF.

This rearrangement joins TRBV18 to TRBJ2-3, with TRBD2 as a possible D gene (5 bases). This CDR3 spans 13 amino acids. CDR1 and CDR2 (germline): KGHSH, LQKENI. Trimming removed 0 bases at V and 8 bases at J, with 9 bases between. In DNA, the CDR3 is TGTGCCAGCTCACCACCCGACTACCTTACGCAGTATTTT. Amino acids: CASSPPDYLTQYF.

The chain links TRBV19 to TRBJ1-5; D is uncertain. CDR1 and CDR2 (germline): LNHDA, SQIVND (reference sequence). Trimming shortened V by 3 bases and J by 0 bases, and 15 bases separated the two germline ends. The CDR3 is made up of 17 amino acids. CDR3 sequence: CASSINPGRYSNQPQHF. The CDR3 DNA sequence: TGTGCCAGTAGTATTAACCCCGGCCGTTATAGCAATCAGCCCCAGCATTTT.

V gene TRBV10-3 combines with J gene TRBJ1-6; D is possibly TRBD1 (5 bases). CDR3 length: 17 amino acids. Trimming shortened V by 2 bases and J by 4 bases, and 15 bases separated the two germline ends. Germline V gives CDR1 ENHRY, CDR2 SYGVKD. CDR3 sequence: CAISEPQGGIYNSPLHF. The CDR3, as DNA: TGTGCCATCAGTGAGCCCCAGGGTGGGATTTATAATTCACCCCTCCACTTT.

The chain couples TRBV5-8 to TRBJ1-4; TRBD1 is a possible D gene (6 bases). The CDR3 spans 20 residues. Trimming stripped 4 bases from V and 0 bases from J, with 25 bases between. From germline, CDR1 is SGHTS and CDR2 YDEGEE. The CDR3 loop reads CASSHPPVWGADATNEKLFF. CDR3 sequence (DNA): TGTGCCAGCAGCCACCCCCCCGTCTGGGGGGCAGACGCAACTAATGAAAAACTGTTTTTT. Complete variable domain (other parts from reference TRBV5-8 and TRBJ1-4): EAGVTQSPTHLIKTRGQQATLRCSPISGHTSVYWYQQALGLGLQFLLWYDEGEERNRGNFPPRFSGRQFPNYSSELNVNALELEDSALYLCASSHPPVWGADATNEKLFFGSGTQLSVL.

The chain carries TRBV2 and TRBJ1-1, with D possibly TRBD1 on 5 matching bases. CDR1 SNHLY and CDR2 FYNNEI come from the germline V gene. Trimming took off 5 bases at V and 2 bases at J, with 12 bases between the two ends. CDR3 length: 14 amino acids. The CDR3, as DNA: TGTGCCAGCAGTACGCAGGGATATAACACTGAAGCTTTCTTT. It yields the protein CASSTQGYNTEAFF.

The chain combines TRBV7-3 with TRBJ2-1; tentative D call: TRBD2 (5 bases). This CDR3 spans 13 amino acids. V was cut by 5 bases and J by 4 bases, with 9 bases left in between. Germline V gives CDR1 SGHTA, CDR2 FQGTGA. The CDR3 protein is CASSKAVYNEQFF. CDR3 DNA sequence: TGTGCCAGCAGCAAAGCGGTTTACAATGAGCAGTTCTTC. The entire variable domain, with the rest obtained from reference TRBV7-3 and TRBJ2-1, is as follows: GAGVSQTPSNKVTEKGKYVELRCDPISGHTALYWYRQSLGQGPEFLIYFQGTGAADDSGLPNDRFFAVRPEGSVSTLKIQRTERGDSAVYLCASSKAVYNEQFFGPGTRLTVL.